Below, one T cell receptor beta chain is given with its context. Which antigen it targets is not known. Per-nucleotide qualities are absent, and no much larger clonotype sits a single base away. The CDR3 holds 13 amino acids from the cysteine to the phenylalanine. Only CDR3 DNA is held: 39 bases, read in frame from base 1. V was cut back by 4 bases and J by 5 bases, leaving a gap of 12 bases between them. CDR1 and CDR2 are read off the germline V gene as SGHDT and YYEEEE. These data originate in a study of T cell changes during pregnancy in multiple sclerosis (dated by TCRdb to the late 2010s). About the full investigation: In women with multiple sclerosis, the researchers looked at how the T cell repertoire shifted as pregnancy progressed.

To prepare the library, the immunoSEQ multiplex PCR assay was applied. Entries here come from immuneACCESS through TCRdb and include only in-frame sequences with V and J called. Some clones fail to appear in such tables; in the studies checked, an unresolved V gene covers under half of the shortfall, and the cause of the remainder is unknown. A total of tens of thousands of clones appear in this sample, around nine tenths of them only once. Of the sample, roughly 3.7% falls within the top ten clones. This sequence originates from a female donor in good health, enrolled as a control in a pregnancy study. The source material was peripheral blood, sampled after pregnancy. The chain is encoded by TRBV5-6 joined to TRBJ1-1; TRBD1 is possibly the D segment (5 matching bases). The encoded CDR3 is CASSLPRGTEAFF. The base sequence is TGTGCCAGCAGCCTTCCCCGGGGGACTGAAGCTTTCTTT.